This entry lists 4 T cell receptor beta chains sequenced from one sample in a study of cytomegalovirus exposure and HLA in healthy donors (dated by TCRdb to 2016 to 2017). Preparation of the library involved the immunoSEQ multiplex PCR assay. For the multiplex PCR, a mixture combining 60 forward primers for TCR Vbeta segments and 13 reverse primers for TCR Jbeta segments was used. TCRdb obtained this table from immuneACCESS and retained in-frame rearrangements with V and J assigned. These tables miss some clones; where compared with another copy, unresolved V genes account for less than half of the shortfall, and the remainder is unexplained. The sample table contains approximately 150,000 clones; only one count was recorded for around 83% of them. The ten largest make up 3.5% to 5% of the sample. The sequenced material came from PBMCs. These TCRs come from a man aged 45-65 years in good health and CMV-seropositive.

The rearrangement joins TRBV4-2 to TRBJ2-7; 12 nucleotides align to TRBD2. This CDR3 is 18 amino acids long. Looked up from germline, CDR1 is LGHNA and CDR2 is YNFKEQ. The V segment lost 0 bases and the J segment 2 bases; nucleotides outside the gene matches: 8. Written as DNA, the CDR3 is TGTGCCAGCAGCCAAGAAGTCCGGACTAGCGGGGTGCCCTACGAGCAGTACTTC. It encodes CASSQEVRTSGVPYEQYF.

The CDR3 nucleotides are TGTGCCAGCAGCCCAGCCCCGGGTGCAACTAATGAAAAACTGTTTTTT. This translates into CASSPAPGATNEKLFF. The V call is TRBV5-6, the J call TRBJ1-4; D gene uncertain. The V end lost 4 bases, the J end lost 0 bases, and 13 bases lay between the germline ends. The CDR3 extends over 16 amino acids. The germline V gene encodes CDR1 SGHDT and CDR2 YYEEEE.

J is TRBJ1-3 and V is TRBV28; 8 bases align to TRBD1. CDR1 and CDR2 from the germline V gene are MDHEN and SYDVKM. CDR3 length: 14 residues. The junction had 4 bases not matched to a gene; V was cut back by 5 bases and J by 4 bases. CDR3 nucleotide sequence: TGTGCCAGCAGTCGGACAGGGTCGGGAAACACCATATATTTT. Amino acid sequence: CASSRTGSGNTIYF.

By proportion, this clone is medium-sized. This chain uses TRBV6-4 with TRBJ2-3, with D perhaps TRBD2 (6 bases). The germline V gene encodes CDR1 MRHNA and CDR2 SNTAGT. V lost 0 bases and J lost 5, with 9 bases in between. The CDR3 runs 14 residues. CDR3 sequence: CASSDSPEGDTQYF. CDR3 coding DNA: TGTGCCAGCAGTGACTCCCCGGAGGGAGATACGCAGTATTTT.